The entry that follows covers one T cell receptor beta chain sequence. What it binds is unknown. Donors counted as nominally healthy when sampled, yet unrecorded immune exposures were likely. PCR employed 60 Vbeta and 13 Jbeta primers. Libraries were prepared by immunoSEQ multiplex PCR; TCRdb keeps only in-frame clonotypes and omits some of them. Here the sample spans approximately 100,000 clones, 65% to 75% being singletons. The record originates from a study of cytomegalovirus exposure and HLA in healthy donors. Study-wide context: Of fewer than 450 genotyped donors, around 76% clustered with self-reported Caucasian donors. Study outcomes and limitations: Using the classifier, cytomegalovirus status was reportedly diagnosed with high specificity and sensitivity. In a later analysis, TCR beta V- and J-gene trimming was associated with a missense DCLRE1C variant.

Germline values: CDR1 SQVTM, CDR2 ANQGSEA. CDR3 length: 18 amino acids. J lost 9 bases, V lost 4 bases, and 18 bases had no gene match. The TCR comes from a young woman in good health and CMV-seropositive. This chain joins TRBV29-1 and TRBJ2-1; TRBD2 agrees at 13 bases. The source material was PBMCs. The CDR3 is CSVAGLAGERGFRGEQFF. In nucleotides, the CDR3 is TGCAGCGTTGCCGGACTAGCGGGAGAAAGAGGCTTTAGGGGTGAGCAGTTCTTC.